The source of this TCR beta chain is a study of identical twins. Study-wide results and caveats: Sequences that were beta out-of-frame showed weaker excess twin sharing. A lower insertion count was a feature of abundant cord blood beta clonotypes, with no such feature in memory repertoires.

Trimming at V came to 0 bases and at J to 7 bases, leaving 7 bases not matched to a gene. Germline CDR1 and CDR2: DFQATT and SNEGSKA (reference sequence). The CDR3 length is 15 residues. This clonotype was detected only a few times. What it binds is not known. TCRdb ran MiXCR on the 5' RACE reads and lists one entry per CDR3 protein. This table holds 640,000 or so distinct CDR3 sequences, around 6% found once. Healthy Caucasians made up all donors. The TCR comes from a man between 18 and 35 years old in good health. The sample consisted of naive T cells sorted from blood. This rearrangement joins TRBV20-1 to TRBJ2-1, with TRBD2 matching over 9 bases. In DNA form, the CDR3 reads TGCAGTGCTAGAGACCCCGCGGGAGGGCCGAATGAGCAGTTCTTC. This encodes CSARDPAGGPNEQFF.